These 5 T cell receptor beta chains came from one sample sequenced in a study of CD8+CD57+ T cells in acquired aplastic anemia. The TCR beta profiling, which covered VDJ combination and CDR3 sequence, was carried out using genomic DNA as the template. Each CDR3 protein is one row after TCRdb ran MiXCR on the reads. The data contain under 200,000 distinct CDR3 sequences, 70% to 75% of them singletons. Patients selected for sequencing had displayed CD8+CD57+ cell expansion by flow cytometry. The sequenced sample was sorted CD4+, CD8+, or CD8+CD57+ T cells (not recorded which) from PBMCs. Receptors originate from a human donor with aplastic anemia.

This clonotype was seen a handful of times. The V call is TRBV5-5, the J call TRBJ2-7; D uncertain. Trimming took 2 bases from V and 5 from J, leaving 8 bases between them. This CDR3 has 12 amino acids. Germline CDR1 is SGHKS and CDR2 is YYEKEE (reference sequence). CDR3 nucleotides: TGTGCCAGCAGCTTAGTATCGAACGAGCAGTACTTC. Residues: CASSLVSNEQYF.

The V call is TRBV2, the J call TRBJ2-3, with unresolved D. Germline loops: CDR1 SNHLY, CDR2 FYNNEI. The CDR3 consists of 11 residues. Trimming shortened V by 7 bases and J by 6 bases, and 8 bases separated the two germline ends. CDR3 coding DNA: TGTGCCAGCAATGAGGTTGATACGCAGTATTTT. Translated, it gives CASNEVDTQYF.

The V and J genes are TRBV2 and TRBJ2-5, with a tentative D call TRBD1 (6 bases). This CDR3 has 15 residues. Trimming left V 6 bases short and J 5 bases short, with 19 bases between. Germline CDR1 and CDR2: SNHLY and FYNNEI. The CDR3 DNA is TGTGCCAGCAGGAGAGAACAGGGCCCCTGGGAGACCCAGTACTTC. This encodes CASRREQGPWETQYF.

In this sample, this clonotype turned up a few times. The junction shows a germline mismatch at one end, possibly a read error. The chain combines TRBV29-1 with TRBJ1-1, with D uncertain. CDR1 and CDR2 from the germline V gene are SQVTM and ANQGSEA. CDR3 length: 15 residues. CDR3: CSVERAGVPNAEAFF. The CDR3 DNA reads TGCAGCGTTGAAAGGGCAGGTGTCCCGAACGCTGAGGCTTTCTTT.

This sequence joins TRBV19 and TRBJ1-6; TRBD1 matches at 10 bases. This CDR3 has 14 amino acids. Germline trimming cut 6 bases from V and 7 bases from J; bases unmatched to any gene: 3. The V gene's germline CDR1 is LNHDA and CDR2 SQIVND (reference sequence). The CDR3 nucleotides read TGTGCCAGTAGCTGGGACAGGGGCAATTCACCCCTCCACTTT. This sequence encodes CASSWDRGNSPLHF.